This TCR beta chain was documented in a study of response to subunit inactivated influenza vaccine. A single record per CDR3 protein comes from TCRdb applying MiXCR to the RT-PCR reads. The data show 700,000 to 800,000 distinct CDR3 sequences, around 18% seen once. In germline, CDR1 is SGHKS, CDR2 YYEKEE (reference sequence). The CDR3 loop spans 14 amino acids. The ends were cut back, 0 bases at V and 4 bases at J, with 10 bases in the middle. Overall study results and limits: Each seasonal influenza vaccination, the authors suggested, recruits few new T cells.

For this clonotype: The antigen is undetermined.

The rearrangement uses TRBV5-5 and TRBJ1-2; D not resolved. The sequenced sample was PBMCs from blood, obtained roughly 5 days after vaccination. The receptor was isolated from a man aged 50 or older who received an inactivated influenza vaccine. The DNA for the CDR3 is TGTGCCAGCAGCTTGGTGGGAATTACCTATGGCTACACCTTC. This translates into CASSLVGITYGYTF.